This TCR beta chain was found in a study of cytomegalovirus exposure and HLA in healthy donors. A note on this clone: Antigen unknown.

The PCR contained 60 Vbeta and 13 Jbeta primers. Assay used: immunoSEQ multiplex PCR; TCRdb lists only in-frame clones, some missing. Of some 170,000 clones in the sample, roughly 81% are singletons; the top ten hold roughly 4.5%. Overall study findings and caveats: Among donors in an Asian-associated ancestry cluster, a later analysis reportedly found fewer N-insertions than the approximately 700-donor mean. No immune exposure information besides CMV serostatus was available.

This CDR3 region has 15 residues. The V gene's germline CDR1 is SGHAT and CDR2 FQNNGV. The ends were cut back, 0 bases at V and 3 bases at J, with 9 bases in the middle. V gene TRBV11-2 combines with J gene TRBJ2-1; D is perhaps TRBD1 (6 bases). Sequenced: PBMCs. This receptor was obtained from a woman between 18 and 30 years old in good health and CMV-seropositive. The CDR3 nucleotides read TGTGCCAGCAGCTTAGAACAGGGTTACTACAATGAGCAGTTCTTC. Translated, it gives CASSLEQGYYNEQFF.